This is a list of T cell receptor beta chains from one sample in a study of blood T cell repertoires in COVID-19. The protocol was immunoSEQ multiplex PCR, while the TCRdb copy is restricted to in-frame clones and leaves out a portion. The sample lists 250,000 to 400,000 clones, approximately 88% occurring once. What was sequenced was peripheral blood. Source of these receptors: a woman in her twenties or thirties with COVID-19, enrolled during active disease. Each CDR3 is given with its conserved first and last residue. A D gene is named only where the DNA matches it firmly. Size tells how often a clone was seen (once, few, many) or the class of an expanded clone, and some rows leave it out.

d_gene | j_gene | abundance | v_gene | CDR3nt | CDR3aa
. | TRBJ1-4 | . | TRBV7-2 | TGTGCCAGCAGCCTCGTCACAGGGCTCCCTAATGAAAAACTGTTTTTT | CASSLVTGLPNEKLFF
. | TRBJ1-4 | . | TRBV7-9 | TGTGCCAGCAGCTTAGAAGGGGCAACTAATGAAAAACTGTTTTTT | CASSLEGATNEKLFF
TRBD1 | TRBJ2-3 | . | TRBV10-3 | TGTGCCATCAGTGTCGGGACAGGGGCTTTTTCGGGCACAGATACGCAGTATTTT | CAISVGTGAFSGTDTQYF
. | TRBJ1-5 | once | TRBV4-2 | TGTGCCAGCAGCCAGATCCGACAACGTCAGCCCCAGCATTTT | CASSQIRQRQPQHF
TRBD1 | TRBJ2-5 | . | TRBV7-9 | TGTGCCAGCAGCTCTCCGGGACAGGGGGGAGAGACCCAGTACTTC | CASSSPGQGGETQYF
TRBD2 | TRBJ2-3 | . | TRBV9 | TGTGCCAGCAGCTTTAGCGGGGGGGGCACAGATACGCAGTATTTT | CASSFSGGGTDTQYF
. | TRBJ1-2 | . | TRBV5-4 | TGTGCCAGCAGCTTGAACGGGAACTATGGCTACACCTTC | CASSLNGNYGYTF
TRBD1 | TRBJ1-1 | . | TRBV19 | TGTGCCAGTAGTATAGGGAACAGGGGGGTCACTGAAGCTTTCTTT | CASSIGNRGVTEAFF
. | TRBJ2-4 | . | TRBV23-1 | TGCGCCAGCCGAACTTACGACTTCCCGAAAGGCAAAAACATTCAGTACTTC | CASRTYDFPKGKNIQYF
TRBD2 | TRBJ2-2 | . | TRBV7-9 | TGTGCCAGCAGCCTGCGGGGGGGGACCGGCACCGGGGAGCTGTTTTTT | CASSLRGGTGTGELFF
. | TRBJ1-2 | . | TRBV4-1 | TGCGCCAGCAGCAACACAGGGCCCTTTCTCTATGGCTACACCTTC | CASSNTGPFLYGYTF
. | TRBJ2-3 | . | TRBV5-6 | TGTGCCAGCAGCTTGGGGGTGGCGGTCCAAGACGATACGCAGTATTTT | CASSLGVAVQDDTQYF
. | TRBJ1-6 | once | TRBV21-1 | TGTGCCAGCAGCAATCTTACCGGGACAGGGATGAATTCACCCCTCCACTTT | CASSNLTGTGMNSPLHF
. | TRBJ1-3 | . | TRBV6-6 | TGTGCCAGCAGTCTCGGGGGAAACACCATATATTTT | CASSLGGNTIYF
. | TRBJ2-7 | . | TRBV5-1 | TGCGCCAGCAGGACAGGTACGGGCGAGCAGTACTTC | CASRTGTGEQYF
. | TRBJ1-5 | . | TRBV5-4 | TGTGCCAGCAGCTTGGCCGGGGGGGAGCCCCAGCATTTT | CASSLAGGEPQHF
TRBD1 | TRBJ1-2 | . | TRBV2 | TGTGCCAGCAGGGATAACAGGGGCGGCTACACCTTC | CASRDNRGGYTF
TRBD1 | TRBJ1-6 | . | TRBV19 | TGTGCCAGCGGCCCAGGGGGGATGAATTCACCCCTCCACTTT | CASGPGGMNSPLHF
. | TRBJ1-5 | once | TRBV2 | TGTGCCAGCAGTGATGGAGGTGGAGGCAATCAGCCCCAGCATTTT | CASSDGGGGNQPQHF
. | TRBJ2-3 | . | TRBV12-2 | TGTGCAAGTCGCTACCTAGCGGGGGACACAGATACGCAGTATTTT | CASRYLAGDTDTQYF
. | TRBJ1-5 | . | TRBV3-1/TRBV3-2 | TGTGCCAGCAGCCAAGACCGCAGGGTTGGGCAGCCCCAGCATTTT | CASSQDRRVGQPQHF
TRBD1 | TRBJ1-2 | . | TRBV25-1 | TGTGCCAGCAGTCCCACAGGGGTGGCTGGCTACACCTTC | CASSPTGVAGYTF
. | TRBJ1-2 | . | TRBV14 | TGTGCCAGCAGCCGAGGCCGGCAGGGTGGCTACACCTTC | CASSRGRQGGYTF
TRBD2 | TRBJ2-3 | . | TRBV7-2 | TGTGCCAGCAGCTTAAGGAGCCCCCGGGGGGGCACCTCAGATACGCAGTATTTT | CASSLRSPRGGTSDTQYF
. | TRBJ1-4 | once | TRBV2 | TGTGCCAGCAGACAGGCCCTTGAAAAACTGTTTTTT | CASRQALEKLFF
. | TRBJ1-2 | . | TRBV3-1/TRBV3-2 | TGTGCCAGCAGCCATGCAGGGAGGGACTATGGCTACACCTTC | CASSHAGRDYGYTF
. | TRBJ1-6 | once | TRBV27 | TGTGCCTCCGCCCCGGGAGGATATAATTCACCCCTCCACTTT | CASAPGGYNSPLHF
. | TRBJ1-2 | . | TRBV5-6 | TGTGCCAGCAGCTTGACCCAGGCTGGCTACACCTTC | CASSLTQAGYTF
. | TRBJ1-4 | . | TRBV29-1 | TGCAGCGTTGGCCTGGGGCCGCGTAATGAAAAACTGTTTTTT | CSVGLGPRNEKLFF